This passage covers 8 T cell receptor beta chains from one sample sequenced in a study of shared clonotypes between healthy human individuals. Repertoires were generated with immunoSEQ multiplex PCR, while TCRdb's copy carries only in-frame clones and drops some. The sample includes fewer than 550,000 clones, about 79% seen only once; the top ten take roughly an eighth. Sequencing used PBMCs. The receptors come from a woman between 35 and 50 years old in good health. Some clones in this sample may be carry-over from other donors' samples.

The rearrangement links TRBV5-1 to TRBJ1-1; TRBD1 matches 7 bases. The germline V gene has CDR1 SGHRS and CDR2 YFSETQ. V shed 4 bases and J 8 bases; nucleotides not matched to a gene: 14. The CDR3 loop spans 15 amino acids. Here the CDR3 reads CASSVTGAPSGEAFF. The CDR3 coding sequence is TGCGCCAGCAGCGTCACAGGGGCCCCCTCGGGGGAAGCTTTCTTT.

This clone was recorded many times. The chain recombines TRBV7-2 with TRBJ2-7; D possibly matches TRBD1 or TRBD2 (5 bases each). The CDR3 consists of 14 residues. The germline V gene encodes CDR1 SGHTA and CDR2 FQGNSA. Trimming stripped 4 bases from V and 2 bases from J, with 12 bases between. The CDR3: CASSSRDGAYEQYF. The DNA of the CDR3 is TGTGCCAGCAGCTCCCGGGACGGGGCCTACGAGCAGTACTTC.

The CDR3 DNA is TGCGCCAGCAGCCAAGATCCTCGTGGAGATACGCAGTATTTT. Protein sequence: CASSQDPRGDTQYF. The chain combines TRBV4-3 with TRBJ2-3; D remains unclear. Trimming pared 0 bases from V and 5 bases from J, leaving 9 bases between. Germline values: CDR1 LGHNA, CDR2 YSLEER. This CDR3 spans 14 amino acids.

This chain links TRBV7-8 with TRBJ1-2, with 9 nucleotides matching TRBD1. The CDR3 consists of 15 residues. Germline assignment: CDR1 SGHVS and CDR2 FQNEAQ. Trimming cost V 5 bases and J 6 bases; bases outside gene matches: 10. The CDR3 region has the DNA TGTGCCAGCAGCCCACCAGACGACAGGGGGAATGGCTACACCTTC. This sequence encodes CASSPPDDRGNGYTF.

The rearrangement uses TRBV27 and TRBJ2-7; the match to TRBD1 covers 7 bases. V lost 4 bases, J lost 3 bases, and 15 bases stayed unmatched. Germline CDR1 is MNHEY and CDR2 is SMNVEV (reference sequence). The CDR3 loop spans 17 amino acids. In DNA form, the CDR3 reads TGTGCCAGCAGTTACGACCGACAGGGTAGATGGATCTACGAGCAGTACTTC. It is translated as CASSYDRQGRWIYEQYF.

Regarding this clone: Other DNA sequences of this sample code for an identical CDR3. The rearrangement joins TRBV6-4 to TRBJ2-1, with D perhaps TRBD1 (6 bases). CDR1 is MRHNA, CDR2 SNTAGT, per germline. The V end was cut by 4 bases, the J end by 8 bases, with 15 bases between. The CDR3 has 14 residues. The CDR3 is CASSGGLAGDEQFF. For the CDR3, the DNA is TGTGCCAGCAGTGGGGGGCTAGCTGGGGATGAGCAGTTCTTC.

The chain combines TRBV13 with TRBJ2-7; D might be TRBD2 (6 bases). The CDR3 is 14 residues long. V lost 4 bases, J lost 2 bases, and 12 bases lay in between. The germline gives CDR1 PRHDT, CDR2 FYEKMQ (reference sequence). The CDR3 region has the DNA TGTGCCAGCAGCTCGGGGACTGCCACCTACGAGCAGTACTTC. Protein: CASSSGTATYEQYF.

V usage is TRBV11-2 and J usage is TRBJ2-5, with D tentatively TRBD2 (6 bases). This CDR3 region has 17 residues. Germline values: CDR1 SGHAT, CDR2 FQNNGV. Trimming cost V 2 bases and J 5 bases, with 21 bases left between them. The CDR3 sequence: CASSLTGNSLAGETQYF. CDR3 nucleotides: TGTGCCAGCAGCTTAACTGGGAATAGCCTGGCGGGGGAGACCCAGTACTTC.